One and the same sample provided the 17 T cell receptor beta chains below, sequenced in a study of shared clonotypes between healthy human individuals. Repertoires were generated with immunoSEQ multiplex PCR, while TCRdb's copy carries only in-frame clones and drops some. The sample consists of under 2,500,000 clones, 95% of them appearing once. Sequenced input: naive CD4+ T cells sorted from blood. Stated subset: CD45RA+ positively selected. These receptors originate from a man aged 18 to 30 in good health.

This rearrangement joins TRBV28 to TRBJ1-1, with D possibly being TRBD1 (6 bases). Trimming took off 5 bases at V and 7 bases at J, with 14 bases between the two ends. The CDR3 extends over 13 amino acids. Germline assignment: CDR1 MDHEN and CDR2 SYDVKM. The CDR3 spells CASSPRTGFEAFF. The CDR3 nucleotides are TGTGCCAGCAGTCCGCGTACAGGGTTTGAAGCTTTCTTT.

The chain joins TRBV5-4 to TRBJ2-5; D possibly corresponds to TRBD2 (6 bases). The CDR3 runs to 16 residues. The germline V and J ends were trimmed by 4 bases and 5 bases, with 21 bases remaining between them. Germline V gives CDR1 SGHNT, CDR2 YYREEE (reference sequence). The CDR3 reads CASSPSSLAVRETQYF. CDR3 DNA sequence: TGTGCCAGCAGCCCGAGCTCACTAGCTGTTCGGGAGACCCAGTACTTC.

This rearrangement joins TRBV5-1 to TRBJ1-1; no firm D call. The germline V and J ends were trimmed by 4 bases and 3 bases, with 16 bases remaining between them. Germline lookup yields CDR1 SGHRS and CDR2 YFSETQ. The CDR3 contains 15 residues. The CDR3 DNA is TGCGCCAGCAGCGTACGACAAGGGAGTTACACTGAAGCTTTCTTT. This codes for CASSVRQGSYTEAFF.

J is TRBJ2-3 and V is TRBV6-6; TRBD1 is a possible D gene (5 bases). Trimming shortened V by 0 bases and J by 5 bases, and 15 bases separated the two germline ends. The germline gives CDR1 MNHNY, CDR2 SVGAGI (reference sequence). The CDR3 length is 16 residues. The CDR3 nucleotides read TGTGCCAGCAGTTACTCAATTTTGCCCAGGGAAGATACGCAGTATTTT. It is translated as CASSYSILPREDTQYF.

The chain joins TRBV5-1 to TRBJ2-2; 9 nucleotides agree with TRBD2. The CDR3 is 16 amino acids. CDR1 and CDR2 from the germline V gene are SGHRS and YFSETQ. J was trimmed by 8 bases and V by 0 bases; bases with no gene match: 8. CDR3 residues: CASSLGLAGKTGELFF. In DNA, the CDR3 is TGCGCCAGCAGCTTGGGGCTAGCGGGAAAGACTGGGGAGCTGTTTTTT.

The genes are TRBV7-2 and TRBJ2-1; no reliable D call. V gave up 1 base and J gave up 10 bases, with 11 bases separating them. CDR1 and CDR2 (germline): SGHTA, FQGNSA. The CDR3 length is 13 residues. This CDR3 is CASSLGTEIEQFF. The CDR3 DNA follows: TGTGCCAGCAGCTTAGGGACCGAGATCGAGCAGTTCTTC.

The chain combines TRBV9 with TRBJ1-2; D uncertain. Trimming took 0 bases from V and 2 from J, leaving 17 bases between them. Germline V gene lookup returns CDR1 SGDLS and CDR2 YYNGEE. CDR3 length: 17 amino acids. The CDR3 sequence is CASSVEVPAGENYGYTF. The CDR3, as DNA: TGTGCCAGCAGCGTAGAGGTTCCGGCGGGAGAAAACTATGGCTACACCTTC.

The J gene is TRBJ2-2, the V gene TRBV9; possibly TRBD1 for D (6 bases). From germline, CDR1 is SGDLS and CDR2 YYNGEE. V gave up 3 bases and J gave up 4 bases, with 10 bases separating them. This CDR3 is 14 amino acids long. DNA for the CDR3: TGTGCCAGCAGCGCCGTACAGGGCACCGGGGAGCTGTTTTTT. It translates to CASSAVQGTGELFF.

This sequence joins TRBV14 and TRBJ2-4; D is perhaps TRBD1 or TRBD2 (6 bases each). The CDR3 runs to 16 residues. Germline lookup yields CDR1 SGHDN and CDR2 FVKESK. Trimming stripped 0 bases from V and 6 bases from J, with 15 bases between. The CDR3 here is CASSQDRFGGGNIQYF. The CDR3 nucleotides read TGTGCCAGCAGCCAAGATCGTTTCGGAGGGGGAAACATTCAGTACTTC.

This chain joins TRBV6-6 and TRBJ1-2; D gene unclear. This CDR3 spans 14 amino acids. Germline V gene sequence: CDR1 MNHNY, CDR2 SVGAGI (reference sequence). The V end was cut by 3 bases, the J end by 7 bases, with 15 bases between. The CDR3 is CASSYPDGPGGYTF. CDR3 sequence (DNA): TGTGCCAGCAGTTATCCCGACGGGCCGGGTGGCTACACCTTC.

The CDR3 DNA is TGTGCCAGCAGTGACACCGGGGGCGAGCAGTACTTC. The encoded protein is CASSDTGGEQYF. The chain employs TRBV6-5 and TRBJ2-7; D possibly corresponds to TRBD2 (6 bases). This CDR3 is 12 amino acids long. Germline CDR1 MNHEY, CDR2 SVGAGI. The germline V and J ends were trimmed by 5 bases and 6 bases, with 11 bases remaining between them.

V gene TRBV7-6 combines with J gene TRBJ2-7; D may correspond to TRBD1 or TRBD2 (5 bases each). The length of the CDR3 is 15 residues. CDR1 SGHVS and CDR2 FNYEAQ come from the germline V gene. The V end was cut by 4 bases, the J end by 3 bases, with 16 bases between. The CDR3 nucleotides read TGTGCCAGCAGCTGGCGCTCGGGACCAGACTACGAGCAGTACTTC. Its translation: CASSWRSGPDYEQYF.

The chain carries TRBV6-5 and TRBJ2-5; no clear D gene. CDR1 and CDR2 from the germline V gene are MNHEY and SVGAGI. This CDR3 is built from 14 residues. The germline V and J ends were trimmed by 2 bases and 5 bases, with 12 bases remaining between them. CDR3 nucleotide sequence: TGTGCCAGCAGTTACGACATTCAAAGGGAGACCCAGTACTTC. This encodes CASSYDIQRETQYF.

The count of this clone is one. The chain has TRBV30 and TRBJ1-1, with D uncertain. Germline lookup yields CDR1 GTSNPN and CDR2 SVGIG (reference sequence). Trimming cost V 2 bases and J 4 bases, with 26 bases left between them. The CDR3 spans 18 residues. CDR3 sequence (DNA): TGTGCCTGGAGTCCTAAGTTGGGCAGAACTACGAGCCCCACTGAAGCTTTCTTT. Its protein is CAWSPKLGRTTSPTEAFF.

This chain uses TRBV5-1 with TRBJ2-1, with unresolved D. There are 15 residues in the CDR3. Germline V gives CDR1 SGHRS, CDR2 YFSETQ. The V end was cut by 0 bases, the J end by 2 bases, with 9 bases between. CDR3 bases: TGCGCCAGCAGCTTGGCGCTGGAGCCCTACAATGAGCAGTTCTTC. Translated, it gives CASSLALEPYNEQFF.

V is TRBV18 and J is TRBJ2-7; a weak D match, TRBD1 (5 bases). This CDR3 region has 12 residues. CDR1 is KGHSH, CDR2 LQKENI, per germline. The V and J ends lost 6 bases and 2 bases respectively, with 8 bases between them. CDR3 DNA sequence: TGTGCCAGCTCCCTAGGGGCCTACGAGCAGTACTTC. Translated, it gives CASSLGAYEQYF.

J is TRBJ2-3 and V is TRBV9, with 7 bases fitting TRBD2. Germline values: CDR1 SGDLS, CDR2 YYNGEE. V trimming: 0 bases; J trimming: 4 bases; junction bases outside the gene matches: 5. The CDR3 contains 15 residues. Written as DNA, the CDR3 is TGTGCCAGCAGCGTAGGGGCGGGAGCGCCAGATACGCAGTATTTT. It encodes CASSVGAGAPDTQYF.